A selection of T cell receptor beta chains follows, all from one sample in a study of vaccination effects on CD4 cells after COVID-19. Some clones are missing from TCRdb's copy, which holds only in-frame ones; the method was immunoSEQ multiplex PCR. The sample lists about 52,000 clones; nearly 80% were seen once. Antigens for these TCRs are unknown. Here the sequenced sample was CD4+ T cells from PBMCs cultured with HCoV-OC43 spike peptides, taken before COVID-19 vaccination. The receptors derive from a human donor who received a COVID-19 vaccine. The CDR3 runs from the conserved cysteine through the conserved F or W. A D gene is named only where the DNA matches it firmly. Part of the rows lack a size; the others show once, few, many or a class for expanded clones.

V gene	D gene	clone size	J gene	CDR3 protein	CDR3 DNA
TRBV23-1	.	.	TRBJ2-3	CASSPKSQDLRGDTQYF	TGCGCCAGCAGTCCTAAATCCCAGGACTTACGAGGGGATACGCAGTATTTT
TRBV30	TRBD1	.	TRBJ2-5	CAWSANGQVRETQYF	TGTGCCTGGAGTGCGAACGGACAGGTTCGGGAGACCCAGTACTTC
TRBV5-1	TRBD1	.	TRBJ1-1	CASSSPRRDRGLMNTEAFF	TGCGCCAGCAGCTCACCTCGCCGGGACAGGGGACTTATGAACACTGAAGCTTTCTTT
TRBV5-1	.	.	TRBJ2-3	CASSLGYGTDTQYF	TGCGCCAGCAGCTTGGGGTACGGCACAGATACGCAGTATTTT
TRBV7-8	.	.	TRBJ1-1	CASSRAGSTEAFF	TGTGCCAGCAGCCGGGCAGGGAGCACTGAAGCTTTCTTT
TRBV7-2	.	.	TRBJ2-1	CASSSRPALEQFF	TGTGCCAGCAGCTCCCGCCCAGCGCTGGAGCAGTTCTTC
TRBV7-3	.	few	TRBJ2-2	CASSLTVPGELFF	TGTGCCAGCAGCTTAACGGTTCCCGGGGAGCTGTTTTTT
TRBV19	TRBD2	.	TRBJ2-1	CASSNLGLAGPEQFF	TGTGCCAGTAGTAACTTGGGACTAGCGGGGCCGGAGCAGTTCTTC
TRBV5-4	TRBD1	.	TRBJ1-1	CASSQGDRRGTEAFF	TGTGCCAGCAGCCAGGGGGACCGGAGGGGCACTGAAGCTTTCTTT
TRBV4-1	.	.	TRBJ1-2	CASSQDRRKSYGYTF	TGCGCCAGCAGCCAAGACCGCCGGAAAAGCTATGGCTACACCTTC
TRBV27	.	.	TRBJ1-5	CASSPLITGRGNQPQHF	TGTGCCAGCAGTCCTCTAATTACAGGGAGAGGCAATCAGCCCCAGCATTTT
TRBV7-2	.	.	TRBJ2-2	CASNLQGTGELFF	TGTGCCAGCAACCTACAGGGAACCGGGGAGCTGTTTTTT
TRBV10-3	.	once	TRBJ1-1	CAISGGPEAFF	TGTGCCATCAGTGGGGGACCTGAAGCTTTCTTT
TRBV4-1	TRBD2	.	TRBJ2-3	CASSQPPGTSRYF	TGCGCCAGCAGCCAACCCCCCGGGACTAGTAGGTATTTT
TRBV5-1	TRBD1	once	TRBJ2-1	CASRLDRAAVNEQFF	TGCGCCAGCAGACTAGACAGGGCGGCCGTCAATGAGCAGTTCTTC
TRBV19	.	.	TRBJ1-5	CASSAMENQPQHF	TGTGCCAGTAGTGCGATGGAGAACCAGCCCCAGCATTTT
TRBV7-8	.	few	TRBJ1-6	CASSLGGGRNSPLHF	TGTGCCAGCAGCTTAGGAGGAGGTCGTAATTCACCCCTCCACTTT
TRBV30	.	.	TRBJ1-2	CAWIGRERYGYTF	TGTGCCTGGATTGGCAGGGAGAGATATGGCTACACCTTC
TRBV12-3/TRBV12-4	.	.	TRBJ1-1	CASTWWASTEAFF	TGTGCCAGCACCTGGTGGGCAAGTACTGAAGCTTTCTTT
TRBV5-1	.	few	TRBJ1-2	CASSLLGAGYTF	TGCGCCAGCAGCTTGCTAGGGGCTGGCTACACCTTC
TRBV24-1	TRBD2	.	TRBJ2-1	CATSDLVTSGGNEQFF	TGTGCCACCAGTGATTTAGTCACTAGCGGGGGGAATGAGCAGTTCTTC
TRBV9	.	.	TRBJ2-3	CASSVEGLRGPSTDTQYF	TGTGCCAGCAGCGTAGAAGGGTTGCGGGGCCCGAGCACAGATACGCAGTATTTT
TRBV9	.	few	TRBJ1-6	CASSTSLSPNSPLHF	TGTGCCAGCAGCACCTCCCTTAGCCCCAATTCACCCCTCCACTTT
TRBV6-1	TRBD1	.	TRBJ1-2	CASSERTGGHYGYTF	TGTGCCAGCAGTGAGAGGACAGGGGGCCACTATGGCTACACCTTC
TRBV7-8	.	once	TRBJ1-1	CASSLVYGNTEAFF	TGTGCCAGCAGCTTAGTGTACGGGAACACTGAAGCTTTCTTT
TRBV7-3	TRBD1	once	TRBJ1-1	CASSATGGKGTEAFF	TGTGCCAGCAGCGCAACAGGGGGCAAAGGCACTGAAGCTTTCTTT